This entry concerns a single T cell receptor beta chain. Its antigen is as yet unknown. The data stem from a study of cytomegalovirus exposure and HLA in healthy donors. Whole-study findings and limits: Donors belonging to an Asian-associated ancestry cluster reportedly showed fewer N-insertions in productive TCRs than the roughly 670-donor mean, according to what a later analysis found. In vitro assays verified that three CMV-associated chains recognized CMV antigens specifically.

PCR employed 60 Vbeta and 13 Jbeta primers. Clones were read by immunoSEQ multiplex PCR, and TCRdb kept only the in-frame ones, dropping some. The sample lists about 160,000 clones, around 75% occurring once. Germline values: CDR1 MGHRA, CDR2 YSYEKL. CDR3 length: 14 amino acids. V lost 4 bases and J 9 bases, leaving 16 bases between the germline ends. The J gene is TRBJ2-1, the V gene TRBV4-1, with D perhaps matching TRBD1 (5 bases). The source is a man younger than 35 in good health and CMV-seropositive. Sequenced input: PBMCs. The CDR3 region has the DNA TGCGCCAGCAGCCGAAGTCCCAGACAGACTGAGCAGTTCTTC. This encodes CASSRSPRQTEQFF.